The 27 T cell receptor beta chains given below trace back to one sample, sequenced in a study of cytomegalovirus exposure and HLA in healthy donors. 60 Vbeta and 13 Jbeta primers were used in PCR. The table came from immunoSEQ multiplex PCR; TCRdb's copy has only in-frame clones and leaves some out. The sample consists of under 200,000 clones, roughly 85% of them appearing once. Sequenced: PBMCs. All receptors derive from a male donor in good health and CMV-seropositive.

This clone has a handful of counts. This chain links TRBV28 with TRBJ1-3; D perhaps matches TRBD1 (6 bases). Germline CDR1 reads MDHEN; CDR2 reads SYDVKM. The V and J ends lost 3 bases and 0 bases respectively, with 12 bases between them. CDR3 size: 16 residues. CDR3 bases: TGTGCCAGCAGTTTGCACCTGGACAGCTCTGGAAACACCATATATTTT. This sequence encodes CASSLHLDSSGNTIYF.

The chain joins TRBV4-1 to TRBJ2-3; D possibly corresponds to TRBD1 (6 bases). V lost 0 bases and J 1 base, leaving 8 bases between the germline ends. Germline V lookup: CDR1 MGHRA, CDR2 YSYEKL. The CDR3 is 15 amino acids. DNA of the CDR3: TGCGCCAGCAGCCAAGATTACAGGGGCACAGATACGCAGTATTTT. This sequence encodes CASSQDYRGTDTQYF.

The chain links TRBV5-4 to TRBJ2-2; D is possibly TRBD2 (6 bases). The V gene's germline CDR1 is SGHNT and CDR2 YYREEE (reference sequence). Trimming removed 3 bases from V and 2 bases from J, with 11 bases in between. There are 15 residues in the CDR3. CDR3 DNA sequence: TGTGCCAGCAGCTCCCCGGGACTCAACACCGGGGAGCTGTTTTTT. The encoded protein is CASSSPGLNTGELFF.

V usage is TRBV19 and J usage is TRBJ1-1; D ambiguous. V was shortened by 5 bases and J by 0 bases, with 4 bases between the two germline ends. Germline V gene lookup returns CDR1 LNHDA and CDR2 SQIVND (reference sequence). CDR3 length: 12 amino acids. The CDR3 DNA sequence: TGTGCCAGTAGTTATTTGAACACTGAAGCTTTCTTT. Amino acid sequence: CASSYLNTEAFF.

This rearrangement joins TRBV7-2 to TRBJ1-1, with D possibly TRBD1 on 5 matching bases. Looked up from germline, CDR1 is SGHTA and CDR2 is FQGNSA. The CDR3 has 15 amino acids. The ends were cut back, 2 bases at V and 0 bases at J, with 10 bases in the middle. The CDR3 loop reads CASSLSTALNTEAFF. DNA of the CDR3: TGTGCCAGCAGCTTATCGACAGCCTTGAACACTGAAGCTTTCTTT. The full variable domain, rest sourced from reference TRBV7-2 and TRBJ1-1, is GAGVSQSPSNKVTEKGKDVELRCDPISGHTALYWYRQSLGQGLEFLIYFQGNSAPDKSGLPSDRFSAERTGGSVSTLTIQRTQQEDSAVYLCASSLSTALNTEAFFGQGTRLTVV.

The V and J genes are TRBV4-1 and TRBJ1-2; D is ambiguous. V was trimmed by 9 bases and J by 7 bases, leaving 18 bases between them. The germline V gene encodes CDR1 MGHRA and CDR2 YSYEKL. The CDR3 length is 13 residues. In DNA form, the CDR3 reads TGCGCCAGTTCATCAGTGAGGGCCTCTGGCTACACCTTC. Its protein product is CASSSVRASGYTF.

The CDR3 nucleotides are TGTGCCAGCTCACCAGGAGTTCAGTATAATTCACCCCTCCACTTT. It translates to CASSPGVQYNSPLHF. The rearrangement joins TRBV18 to TRBJ1-6; D not certain. Per the germline V gene, CDR1 is KGHSH and CDR2 is LQKENI. The CDR3 length is 15 residues. V lost 2 bases to trimming and J lost 4 bases, with 9 bases between them.

This chain connects TRBV30 to TRBJ2-1, with 7 nucleotides matching TRBD1. Germline values: CDR1 GTSNPN, CDR2 SVGIG (reference sequence). V shed 0 bases and J 9 bases; nucleotides not matched to a gene: 11. This CDR3 comprises 15 residues. DNA of the CDR3: TGTGCCTGGAGTGTACGGGTCGGACAGGTGGGTGAGCAGTTCTTC. It specifies CAWSVRVGQVGEQFF.

The chain couples TRBV6-6 to TRBJ1-1; 7 nucleotides align to TRBD1. Germline V gene data show CDR1 as MNHNY and CDR2 as SVGAGI (reference sequence). The CDR3 is 14 residues long. Germline trimming cut 6 bases from V and 4 bases from J; bases unmatched to any gene: 8. The CDR3 protein is CASSRKDRSTEAFF. The CDR3 DNA is TGTGCCAGCAGCCGAAAGGACAGGTCCACTGAAGCTTTCTTT.

This chain links TRBV5-4 with TRBJ2-5; D gene uncertain. The CDR3 covers 17 residues. Germline V gene sequence: CDR1 SGHNT, CDR2 YYREEE (reference sequence). V was shortened by 4 bases and J by 5 bases, with 24 bases between the two germline ends. The CDR3 sequence is CASSRLSRFRFRETQYF. The DNA for the CDR3 is TGTGCCAGCAGCAGATTATCCCGCTTCCGCTTCCGGGAGACCCAGTACTTC.

The chain recombines TRBV9 with TRBJ2-2; 7 bases match TRBD2. CDR1 and CDR2 from the germline V gene are SGDLS and YYNGEE. Germline trimming cut 6 bases from V and 5 bases from J; bases unmatched to any gene: 10. The CDR3 is made up of 15 amino acids. CDR3 bases: TGTGCCAGCAAGCCCAGCGGGGATGGGACCGGGGAGCTGTTTTTT. It yields the protein CASKPSGDGTGELFF.

The rearrangement uses TRBV28 and TRBJ1-5; D is unresolved. Germline V gene data show CDR1 as MDHEN and CDR2 as SYDVKM. The V end lost 3 bases, the J end lost 0 bases, and 18 bases lay between the germline ends. The CDR3 has 18 residues. CDR3 in amino acids: CASSLSNRREVSNQPQHF. In DNA, the CDR3 is TGTGCCAGCAGTTTGTCGAACCGAAGGGAGGTTAGCAATCAGCCCCAGCATTTT.

The V gene is TRBV7-2, the J gene TRBJ1-6, with no clear D. Trimming pared 1 base from V and 8 bases from J, leaving 6 bases between. Germline values: CDR1 SGHTA, CDR2 FQGNSA. CDR3 size: 13 residues. CDR3 bases: TGTGCCAGCAGCTTAGTGGGAGATTCACCCCTCCACTTT. This codes for CASSLVGDSPLHF.

The chain carries TRBV20-1 and TRBJ2-5; the D is unclear. TRBJ2-7 matches the DNA end more closely, so the J call is doubtful. Germline CDR1 reads DFQATT; CDR2 reads SNEGSKA (reference sequence). The CDR3 sequence is 10 residues long. Written as DNA, the CDR3 is TGCAGTGCTTCCTTCTACGAGCAGTACTTC. Amino acid sequence: CSASFYEQYF.

Only a few counts were recorded for this clone. The V call is TRBV6-6, the J call TRBJ2-2; 8 bases map to TRBD2. In germline, CDR1 is MNHNY, CDR2 SVGAGI (reference sequence). Losses at the gene ends were 6 bases for V and 3 bases for J; bases not matched to a gene: 6. The CDR3 is 15 amino acids. The CDR3 is CASRSIGRDTGELFF. CDR3 coding DNA: TGTGCCAGCAGGTCGATCGGGAGGGACACCGGGGAGCTGTTTTTT.

The genes are TRBV11-2 and TRBJ1-5; 8 bases agree with TRBD1. The CDR3 contains 14 residues. Germline CDR1 reads SGHAT; CDR2 reads FQNNGV. V shed 5 bases and J 4 bases; nucleotides not matched to a gene: 4. The CDR3: CASSPRQGNQPQHF. CDR3 DNA sequence: TGTGCCAGCAGCCCGAGACAGGGGAATCAGCCCCAGCATTTT.

This clone appeared once. The V gene is TRBV7-2, the J gene TRBJ2-7; perhaps TRBD1 as D (6 bases). The CDR3 totals 16 residues. With 1 base removed from V and 3 bases from J, the gap between germline ends came to 16 bases. Germline loops: CDR1 SGHTA, CDR2 FQGNSA. The CDR3 region is CASSLGLGALVYEQYF. CDR3 DNA: TGTGCCAGCAGCTTAGGGTTGGGGGCACTAGTCTACGAGCAGTACTTC.

The rearrangement joins TRBV4-1 to TRBJ2-3; D is possibly TRBD1 (6 bases). V shed 2 bases and J shed 5 bases, with 20 bases lying between them. Per germline, CDR1 MGHRA and CDR2 YSYEKL. This CDR3 contains 17 residues. CDR3 residues: CASSQNSPRGVGDTQYF. CDR3 nucleotide sequence: TGCGCCAGCAGCCAAAACTCCCCCAGGGGAGTAGGAGATACGCAGTATTTT.

The V and J genes are TRBV4-3 and TRBJ1-4; 8 bases fit TRBD1. Germline values: CDR1 LGHNA, CDR2 YSLEER. The CDR3 totals 14 residues. V was pared by 1 base and J by 8 bases, with 3 bases of the junction left unmatched. CDR3 in DNA: TGCGCCAGCAGCCAAGGACAGGGGTGGGAAAAACTGTTTTTT. Translated: CASSQGQGWEKLFF.

This sequence joins TRBV7-8 and TRBJ1-1; D is undetermined. Germline CDR1 and CDR2: SGHVS and FQNEAQ. Deletions cut 4 bases from V and 1 base from J, with 7 bases between. The CDR3 runs 13 residues. The chain's CDR3 is CASSSQSNTEAFF. DNA for the CDR3: TGTGCCAGCAGCTCTCAGTCGAACACTGAAGCTTTCTTT.

In this sample, this clone turned up a few times. This rearrangement joins TRBV6-6 to TRBJ2-4; TRBD2 is a possible D gene (6 bases). V lost 6 bases, J lost 12 bases, and 12 bases lay in between. Per the germline V gene, CDR1 is MNHNY and CDR2 is SVGAGI (reference sequence). This CDR3 has 11 residues. The CDR3 loop is CASRRGGSQYF. DNA for the CDR3: TGTGCCAGCAGGCGGGGAGGCAGTCAGTACTTC.

The J gene is TRBJ2-5, the V gene TRBV30, with D perhaps matching TRBD1 (6 bases). The J call is doubtful: the DNA matches TRBJ2-7 better. Germline CDR1 GTSNPN, CDR2 SVGIG (reference sequence). CDR3 length: 12 amino acids. The CDR3 sequence: CACSRDTYEQYF. The CDR3 DNA sequence: TGTGCCTGTAGCCGGGACACCTACGAGCAGTACTTC.

The chain has TRBV5-1 and TRBJ2-7, with a possible D match to TRBD1 (5 bases). This CDR3 has 13 residues. CDR1 is SGHRS, CDR2 YFSETQ, per germline. Trimming took 0 bases from V and 1 from J, leaving 5 bases between them. The CDR3 loop reads CASSLGQSYEQYF. CDR3 bases: TGCGCCAGCAGCTTGGGACAGTCCTACGAGCAGTACTTC.

The chain carries TRBV4-3 and TRBJ1-6; TRBD1 is a possible D gene (6 bases). In germline, CDR1 is LGHNA, CDR2 YSLEER. This CDR3 is 17 amino acids long. Trimming cost V 4 bases and J 7 bases, with 20 bases left between them. CDR3 in amino acids: CASSRWGQGLSNSPLHF. CDR3 nucleotides: TGCGCCAGCAGCCGATGGGGGCAGGGGTTATCAAATTCACCCCTCCACTTT.

The chain links TRBV30 to TRBJ2-5; 11 nucleotides agree with TRBD1. Germline V gives CDR1 GTSNPN, CDR2 SVGIG (reference sequence). The CDR3 is 13 amino acids. V lost 6 bases to trimming and J lost 7 bases; unmatched junction nucleotides: 7. The CDR3 here is CACTDRGLGTQYF. CDR3 sequence (DNA): TGTGCCTGCACGGACAGGGGGCTGGGGACCCAGTACTTC. Filled out from reference TRBV30 and TRBJ2-5, the complete variable domain reads SQTIHQWPATLVQPVGSPLSLECTVEGTSNPNLYWYRQAAGRGLQLLFYSVGIGQISSEVPQNLSASRPQDRQFILSSKKLLLSDSGFYLCACTDRGLGTQYFGPGTRLLVL.

The table lists this clone with a few counts. This chain joins TRBV5-1 and TRBJ2-5, with D possibly matching TRBD1 (6 bases). The CDR3 covers 15 residues. CDR1 and CDR2 (germline): SGHRS, YFSETQ. The ends were cut back, 3 bases at V and 1 base at J, with 13 bases in the middle. CDR3 in amino acids: CASSSRQDFQETQYF. The CDR3 bases are TGCGCCAGCAGCTCCAGACAGGATTTCCAAGAGACCCAGTACTTC. Drawing the rest from reference TRBV5-1 and TRBJ2-5, the complete variable domain is KAGVTQTPRYLIKTRGQQVTLSCSPISGHRSVSWYQQTPGQGLQFLFEYFSETQRNKGNFPGRFSGRQFSNSRSEMNVSTLELGDSALYLCASSSRQDFQETQYFGPGTRLLVL.

The chain joins TRBV6-6 to TRBJ1-2; possibly TRBD1 for D (6 bases). The V and J ends lost 4 bases and 5 bases respectively, with 17 bases between them. The CDR3 has 15 amino acids. The germline CDR1 and CDR2 sequences are MNHNY and SVGAGI (reference sequence). The CDR3 region is CASSLGHPRGYGYTF. CDR3 coding DNA: TGTGCCAGCAGTTTGGGACACCCCCGGGGATATGGCTACACCTTC.